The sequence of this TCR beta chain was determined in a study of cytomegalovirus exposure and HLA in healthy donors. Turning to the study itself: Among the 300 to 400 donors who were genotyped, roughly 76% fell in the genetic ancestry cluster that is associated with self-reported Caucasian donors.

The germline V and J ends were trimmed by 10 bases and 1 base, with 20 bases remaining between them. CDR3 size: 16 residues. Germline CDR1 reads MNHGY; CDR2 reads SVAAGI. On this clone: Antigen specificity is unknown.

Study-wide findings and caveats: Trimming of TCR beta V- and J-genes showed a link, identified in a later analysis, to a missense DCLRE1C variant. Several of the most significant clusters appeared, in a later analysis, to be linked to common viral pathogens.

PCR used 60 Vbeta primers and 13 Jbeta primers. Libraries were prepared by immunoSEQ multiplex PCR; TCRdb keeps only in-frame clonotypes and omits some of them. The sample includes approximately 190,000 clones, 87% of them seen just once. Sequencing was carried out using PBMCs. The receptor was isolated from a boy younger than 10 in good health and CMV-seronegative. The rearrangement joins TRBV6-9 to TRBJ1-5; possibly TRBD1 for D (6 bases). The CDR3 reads CATNPPTGRSNQPQHF. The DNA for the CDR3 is TGTGCCACCAACCCCCCCACAGGGAGAAGCAATCAGCCCCAGCATTTT.